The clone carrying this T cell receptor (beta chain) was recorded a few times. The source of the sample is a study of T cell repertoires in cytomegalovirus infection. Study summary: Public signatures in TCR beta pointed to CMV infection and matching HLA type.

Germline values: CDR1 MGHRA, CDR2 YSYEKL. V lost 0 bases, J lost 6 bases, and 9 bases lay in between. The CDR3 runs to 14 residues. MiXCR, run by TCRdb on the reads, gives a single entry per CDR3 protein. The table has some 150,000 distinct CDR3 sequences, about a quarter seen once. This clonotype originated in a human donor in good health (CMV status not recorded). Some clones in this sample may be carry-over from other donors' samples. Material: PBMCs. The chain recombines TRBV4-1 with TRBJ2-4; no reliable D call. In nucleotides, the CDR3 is TGCGCCAGCAGCCAAGATCCAGGTTCAAACATTCAGTACTTC. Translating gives CASSQDPGSNIQYF.